Sequencing of this TCR beta chain was carried out in a study of blood T cell repertoires in COVID-19. Study overall: There were acute and convalescent COVID-19 samples, and they came from the United States, Italy and Spain. T cells, B-cell-depleted T cells, or PBMCs supplied cDNA or gDNA.

Under the authors' procedure: Estimation of nucleated cell counts relied on the amplification of reference gene primers. The repertoire was sequenced with immunoSEQ multiplex PCR; TCRdb's copy has only in-frame clones and lacks some. Clonal size and the V and J genes are those of that table, whereas D and trimming came from the DNA. Counted here are about 77,000 clones, less than 85% occurring once; the ten biggest clones make up 22%. The CDR3 sequence is 12 residues long. CDR1 and CDR2 from the germline V gene are SQVTM and ANQGSEA. J gave up 7 bases and V 4 bases, and 3 bases lay outside the gene matches.

This TCR was recovered from a man aged 55 to 69 with acute or convalescent COVID-19. The rearrangement uses TRBV29-1 and TRBJ1-1, with 10 bases lining up with TRBD1. The specimen was peripheral blood. The CDR3 nucleotides are TGCAGCGTTGCCGGGACAGGGGTTGAAGCTTTCTTT. Translating gives CSVAGTGVEAFF.